The present T cell receptor beta chain was sequenced within a study of tumor and adjacent non-tumor tissue in lung cancer. For the study at large: Aged about 31 to 80 years, patients included fewer than 11 men and roughly 5 women with stage I to III disease.

Only one count was recorded for this clonotype. The antigen is not known. This may be a read error: a much more frequent sequence differs by one nucleotide. The template was RNA from unsorted bulk tissue. Chemotherapy-naive patients with new lung cancer underwent thoracic surgery in China, August–November 2014. Germline-derived CDR1 and CDR2 are MDHEN and SYDVKM. The CDR3 loop spans 11 amino acids. A modified ARM-PCR protocol with three rounds of nested PCR amplified TCRbeta. TCRdb processed the multiplex PCR reads anew with MiXCR; each CDR3 protein has one entry. The sample holds roughly 81,000 distinct CDR3 sequences, around two thirds seen once. Study-wide results and limits: Significantly higher TCR diversity was found in tumor than normal lung. Top 100 clones took a larger repertoire share in normal lung.

The material sequenced was lung tumor tissue. V and J are TRBV28 and TRBJ2-4, with D perhaps TRBD1 or TRBD2 (5 bases each). The clonotype originates from a man between 65 and 85 years old with non-small cell lung cancer. Written as DNA, the CDR3 is TGTGCCATCCGGGGCGGAAACATTCAGTGCTTC. Translated: CAIRGGNIQCF.